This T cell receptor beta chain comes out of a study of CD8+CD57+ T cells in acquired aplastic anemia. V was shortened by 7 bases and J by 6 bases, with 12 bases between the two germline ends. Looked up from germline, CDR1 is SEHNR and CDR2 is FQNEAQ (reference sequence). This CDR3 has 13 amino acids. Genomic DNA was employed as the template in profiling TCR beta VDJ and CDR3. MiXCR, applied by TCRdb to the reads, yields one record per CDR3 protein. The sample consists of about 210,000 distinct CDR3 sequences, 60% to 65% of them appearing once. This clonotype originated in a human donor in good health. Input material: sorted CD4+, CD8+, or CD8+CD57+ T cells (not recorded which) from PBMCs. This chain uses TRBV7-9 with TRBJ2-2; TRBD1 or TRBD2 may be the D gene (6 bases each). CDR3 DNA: TGTGCCAGCAAGTCAGGGGAGGCCGGGGAGCTGTTTTTT. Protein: CASKSGEAGELFF.